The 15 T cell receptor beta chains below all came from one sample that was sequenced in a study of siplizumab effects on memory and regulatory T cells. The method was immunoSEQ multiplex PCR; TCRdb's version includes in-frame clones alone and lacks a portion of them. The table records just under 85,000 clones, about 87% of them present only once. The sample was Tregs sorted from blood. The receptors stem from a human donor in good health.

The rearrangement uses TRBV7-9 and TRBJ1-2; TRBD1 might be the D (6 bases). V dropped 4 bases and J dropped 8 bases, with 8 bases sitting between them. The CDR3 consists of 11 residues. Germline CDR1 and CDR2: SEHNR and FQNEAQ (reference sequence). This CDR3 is CASSSGGGYTF. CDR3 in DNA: TGTGCCAGCAGCTCGGGGGGCGGCTACACCTTC. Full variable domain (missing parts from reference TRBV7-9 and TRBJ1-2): DTGVSQNPRHKITKRGQNVTFRCDPISEHNRLYWYRQTLGQGPEFLTYFQNEAQLEKSRLLSDRFSAERPKGSFSTLEIQRTEQGDSAMYLCASSSGGGYTFGSGTRLTVV.

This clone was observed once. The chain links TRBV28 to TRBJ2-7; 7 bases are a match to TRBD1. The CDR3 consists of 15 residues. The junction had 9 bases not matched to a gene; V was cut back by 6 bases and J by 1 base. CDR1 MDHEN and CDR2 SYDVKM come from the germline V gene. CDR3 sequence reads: CASSRQGRGSYEQYF. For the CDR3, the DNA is TGTGCCAGCAGCCGGCAAGGCAGGGGGTCCTACGAGCAGTACTTC.

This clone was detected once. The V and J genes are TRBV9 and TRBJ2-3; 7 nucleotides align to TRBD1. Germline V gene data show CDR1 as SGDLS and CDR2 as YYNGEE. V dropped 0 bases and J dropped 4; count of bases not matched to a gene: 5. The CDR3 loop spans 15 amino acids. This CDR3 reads CASSVGQGWPDTQYF. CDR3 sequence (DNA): TGTGCCAGCAGCGTAGGACAGGGTTGGCCAGATACGCAGTATTTT.

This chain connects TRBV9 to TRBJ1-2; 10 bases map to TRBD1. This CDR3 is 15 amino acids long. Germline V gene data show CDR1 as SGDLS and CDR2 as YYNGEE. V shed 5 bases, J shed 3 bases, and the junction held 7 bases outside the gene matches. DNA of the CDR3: TGTGCCAGCAGGGCCGGGACAGGGGTAGACTATGGCTACACCTTC. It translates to CASRAGTGVDYGYTF.

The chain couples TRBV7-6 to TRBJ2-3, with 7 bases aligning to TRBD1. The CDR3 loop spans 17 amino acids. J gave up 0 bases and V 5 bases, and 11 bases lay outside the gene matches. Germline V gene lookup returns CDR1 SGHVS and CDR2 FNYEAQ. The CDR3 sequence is CASSPRTRQGSTDTQYF. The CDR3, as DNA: TGTGCCAGCAGCCCCAGAACCCGACAGGGTAGCACAGATACGCAGTATTTT.

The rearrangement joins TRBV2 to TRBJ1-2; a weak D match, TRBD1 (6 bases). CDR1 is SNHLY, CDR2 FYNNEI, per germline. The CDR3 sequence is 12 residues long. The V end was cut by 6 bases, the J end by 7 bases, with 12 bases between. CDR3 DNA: TGTGCCAGCAGAGAACAGGGTGGTGGCTACACCTTC. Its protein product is CASREQGGGYTF.

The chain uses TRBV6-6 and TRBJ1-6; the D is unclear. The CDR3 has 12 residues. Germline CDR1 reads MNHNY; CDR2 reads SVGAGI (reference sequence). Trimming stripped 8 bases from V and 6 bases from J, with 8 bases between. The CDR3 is CASGLSNSPLHF. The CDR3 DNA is TGTGCCAGCGGATTAAGTAATTCACCCCTCCACTTT.

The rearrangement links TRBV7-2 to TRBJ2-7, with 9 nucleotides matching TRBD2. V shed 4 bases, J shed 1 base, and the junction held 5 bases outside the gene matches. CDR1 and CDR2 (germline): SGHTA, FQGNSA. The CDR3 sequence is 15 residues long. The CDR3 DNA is TGTGCCAGCAGCTCCCCTAGCGGGGTATCCTACGAGCAGTACTTC. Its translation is CASSSPSGVSYEQYF. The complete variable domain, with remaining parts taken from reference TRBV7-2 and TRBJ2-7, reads GAGVSQSPSNKVTEKGKDVELRCDPISGHTALYWYRQSLGQGLEFLIYFQGNSAPDKSGLPSDRFSAERTGGSVSTLTIQRTQQEDSAVYLCASSSPSGVSYEQYFGPGTRLTVT.

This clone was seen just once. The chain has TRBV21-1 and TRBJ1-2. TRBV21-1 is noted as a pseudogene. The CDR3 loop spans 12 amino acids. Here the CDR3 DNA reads TGTGCCAGCAGCAAAGGAGTCTATGGCTACACCTTC. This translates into CASSKGVYGYTF.

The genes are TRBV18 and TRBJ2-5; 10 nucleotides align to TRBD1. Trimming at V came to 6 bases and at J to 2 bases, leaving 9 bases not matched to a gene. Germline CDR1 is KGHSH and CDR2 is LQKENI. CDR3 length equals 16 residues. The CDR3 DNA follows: TGTGCCAGCTCCAACACAAGGACAGGGGGACAAGAGACCCAGTACTTC. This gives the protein CASSNTRTGGQETQYF. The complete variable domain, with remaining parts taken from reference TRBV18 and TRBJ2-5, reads NAGVMQNPRHLVRRRGQEARLRCSPMKGHSHVYWYRQLPEEGLKFMVYLQKENIIDESGMPKERFSAEFPKEGPSILRIQQVVRGDSAAYFCASSNTRTGGQETQYFGPGTRLLVL.

The CDR3 loop is CASRTTGRNGYTF. The CDR3 DNA follows: TGTGCCAGCAGAACAACAGGGCGGAATGGCTACACCTTC. The rearrangement uses TRBV6-5 and TRBJ1-2; TRBD1 might be the D (6 bases). The CDR3 covers 13 residues. V lost 6 bases and J lost 6, with 14 bases in between. Germline assignment: CDR1 MNHEY and CDR2 SVGAGI.

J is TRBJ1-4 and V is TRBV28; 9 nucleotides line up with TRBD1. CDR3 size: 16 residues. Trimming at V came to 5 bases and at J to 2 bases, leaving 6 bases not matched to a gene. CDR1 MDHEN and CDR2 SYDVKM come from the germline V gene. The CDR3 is CASSEQGAVTNEKLFF. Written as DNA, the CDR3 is TGTGCCAGCAGTGAACAGGGGGCAGTGACTAATGAAAAACTGTTTTTT.

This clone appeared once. The CDR3 DNA follows: TGTGCCATCAGTCCCGGGACCCGGAACACTGAAGCTTTCTTT. As protein: CAISPGTRNTEAFF. This chain connects TRBV10-3 to TRBJ1-1; a weak D match, TRBD1 (5 bases). Per germline, CDR1 ENHRY and CDR2 SYGVKD. Between the trimmed V and J ends, which lost 5 bases and 1 base, there was a span of 11 bases. This CDR3 is 14 amino acids long.

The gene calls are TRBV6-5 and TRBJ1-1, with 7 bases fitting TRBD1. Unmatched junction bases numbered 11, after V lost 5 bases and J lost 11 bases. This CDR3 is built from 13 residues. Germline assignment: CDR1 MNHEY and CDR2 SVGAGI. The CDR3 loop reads CASSIFIQGMAFF. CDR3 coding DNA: TGTGCCAGCAGTATATTCATACAGGGGATGGCTTTCTTT.

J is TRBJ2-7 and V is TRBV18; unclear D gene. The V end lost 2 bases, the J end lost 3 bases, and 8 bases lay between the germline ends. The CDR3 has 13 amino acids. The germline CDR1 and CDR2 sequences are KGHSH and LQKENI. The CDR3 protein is CASSPLSDYEQYF. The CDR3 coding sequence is TGTGCCAGCTCACCATTGTCCGACTACGAGCAGTACTTC.